The 7 T cell receptor beta chains presented below share a single source sample, sequenced in a study of regulatory T cells in long-lasting Graves disease. Researchers made TCR beta libraries by using iRepertoire HTBI primers and running Arm-PCR on CDR3 regions. One entry per CDR3 protein, called by TCRdb with MiXCR from the multiplex PCR reads. The data hold over 450,000 distinct CDR3 sequences, with around a fifth observed a single time. As for time point: persistent/refractory GD, antithyroid drugs over 5 years with positive TRAb. PBMCs were the source of the RNA used for TCR sequencing. The source was peripheral blood mononuclear cells (PBMCs), collected when the disease was refractory, from a patient treated with antithyroid drugs. These receptors originate from a female donor with Graves disease.

In its sample, this clonotype was seen many times. The V call is TRBV7-3, the J call TRBJ1-4; a weak D match, TRBD1 (5 bases). This CDR3 spans 14 amino acids. V shed 2 bases and J shed 7 bases, with 11 bases lying between them. Germline V CDR1 and CDR2: SGHTA, FQGTGA. CDR3 loop: CASSLWGDREKLFF. The CDR3, as DNA: TGTGCCAGCAGCTTATGGGGCGATCGTGAAAAACTGTTTTTT.

This clonotype has ten or more counts. The chain has TRBV28 and TRBJ2-7, with 10 positions matching TRBD1. V lost 7 bases to trimming and J lost 2 bases; unmatched junction nucleotides: 5. The germline V gene encodes CDR1 MDHEN and CDR2 SYDVKM. The CDR3 extends over 14 amino acids. CDR3 protein: CASTLGQGTYEQYF. CDR3 coding DNA: TGTGCCAGCACTTTGGGACAGGGGACCTACGAGCAGTACTTC. Using reference TRBV28 and TRBJ2-7 for the parts outside the CDR3, the full variable domain is DVKVTQSSRYLVKRTGEKVFLECVQDMDHENMFWYRQDPGLGLRLIYFSYDVKMKEKGDIPEGYSVSREKKERFSLILESASTNQTSMYLCASTLGQGTYEQYFGPGTRLTVT.

The chain carries TRBV11-2 and TRBJ2-7; D might be TRBD2 (6 bases). This CDR3 spans 15 amino acids. Per the germline V gene, CDR1 is SGHAT and CDR2 is FQNNGV. The V end lost 5 bases, the J end lost 5 bases, and 19 bases lay between the germline ends. The CDR3 coding sequence is TGTGCCAGCAGCCCCATCCGGGGCCGGGAGAACGAGCAGTACTTC. Translation: CASSPIRGRENEQYF.

At least ten counts were recorded for this clonotype. This CDR3 is CASSSGNTIYF. In nucleotides, the CDR3 is TGTGCCAGCAGTTCTGGAAACACCATATATTTT. This chain joins TRBV28 and TRBJ1-3; D call uncertain. The CDR3 has 11 residues. V dropped 4 bases and J dropped 2 bases, with 0 bases sitting between them. Germline CDR1 and CDR2: MDHEN and SYDVKM.

V is TRBV19 and J is TRBJ2-5; 8 positions agree with TRBD1. Germline lookup yields CDR1 LNHDA and CDR2 SQIVND (reference sequence). This CDR3 spans 13 amino acids. The V segment lost 4 bases and the J segment 3 bases; nucleotides outside the gene matches: 1. The CDR3 DNA sequence: TGTGCCAGTAGTAAGGACAGGGAAGAGACCCAGTACTTC. As protein: CASSKDREETQYF.

The V and J genes are TRBV28 and TRBJ2-3; no reliable D call. The CDR3 has 17 amino acids. The germline CDR1 and CDR2 sequences are MDHEN and SYDVKM. Trimming shortened V by 3 bases and J by 8 bases, and 24 bases separated the two germline ends. The CDR3 sequence: CASSFWPQVAPRATQYF. The CDR3 DNA follows: TGTGCCAGCAGTTTTTGGCCGCAGGTGGCACCGAGAGCTACGCAGTATTTT.

This clonotype was counted at least ten times. The chain uses TRBV11-2 and TRBJ1-4, with a possible D match to TRBD1 (5 bases). Trimming took 8 bases from V and 7 from J, leaving 23 bases between them. This CDR3 region has 16 residues. Per the germline V gene, CDR1 is SGHAT and CDR2 is FQNNGV. Here the CDR3 reads CASRSGRGTRVEKLFF. The CDR3 region has the DNA TGTGCCAGCCGTTCCGGAAGAGGGACCAGGGTTGAAAAACTGTTTTTT.